These 15 T cell receptor beta chains were sequenced from one sample in a study of T cells in Graves' hyperthyroidism and ophthalmopathy. RNA transcripts provided the source from which TCR beta CDR3 regions were amplified. In the first-round RT-PCR of the TCR CDR3, the HTBI primer set was used. TCRdb used MiXCR to reprocess the multiplex PCR reads, holding one entry per CDR3 protein. The repertoire includes a few hundred thousand distinct CDR3 sequences, approximately 21% of them detected once, and around 64% sits in the top ten. Input material: blood. These receptor sequences come from a young man with Graves' ophthalmopathy.

This clonotype was seen a few times. This chain joins TRBV3-1 and TRBJ1-6, with D hard to call. The V gene lost 1 base and the J gene lost 7 bases, with 11 bases spanning the gap. Germline CDR1 and CDR2: LGHDT and YNNKEL (reference sequence). This CDR3 spans 15 amino acids. The CDR3 region is CASSQGEGSNSPLHF. DNA of the CDR3: TGTGCCAGCAGCCAAGGAGAGGGATCAAATTCACCCCTCCACTTT.

The table lists this clonotype with a few counts. The chain joins TRBV28 to TRBJ1-2; D is undetermined. The length of the CDR3 is 10 residues. Germline V gene lookup returns CDR1 MDHEN and CDR2 SYDVKM. Trimming cost V 6 bases and J 8 bases, with 7 bases left between them. The CDR3 here is CASRSRGYTF. DNA of the CDR3: TGTGCCAGCAGGTCCAGAGGCTACACCTTC.

V gene TRBV9 combines with J gene TRBJ1-5, with TRBD1 matching 7 bases. The CDR3 sequence is 14 residues long. From germline, CDR1 is SGDLS and CDR2 YYNGEE. The V gene end was trimmed by 3 bases and the J gene end by 6 bases; junction bases not matched to a gene: 6. The CDR3 region has the DNA TGTGCCAGCAGCGAGACAGGGCTTTTTCAGCCCCAGCATTTT. It is translated as CASSETGLFQPQHF.

This clonotype turned up a few times. The CDR3 sequence: CSAKSGSYEQYF. The CDR3 DNA is TGCAGTGCCAAAAGCGGGAGTTACGAGCAGTACTTC. This sequence joins TRBV20-1 and TRBJ2-7; TRBD2 agrees at 8 bases. Per germline, CDR1 DFQATT and CDR2 SNEGSKA (reference sequence). Trimming took 6 bases from V and 4 from J; bases not matched to a gene: 5. CDR3 length: 12 amino acids.

The chain combines TRBV20-1 with TRBJ1-1; D unclear. Germline CDR1 and CDR2: DFQATT and SNEGSKA (reference sequence). V was pared by 3 bases and J by 4 bases, with 9 bases between. There are 12 residues in the CDR3. The CDR3 DNA sequence: TGCAGTGCTAGCCCTTCGGGCACTGAAGCTTTCTTT. Its translation: CSASPSGTEAFF.

V is TRBV6-2 or TRBV6-3 and J is TRBJ1-2, with D maybe TRBD1 (5 bases). The CDR3 consists of 13 residues. Germline V CDR1 and CDR2: MNHEY, SVGEGT. Trimming took 7 bases from V and 8 from J, leaving 17 bases between them. Here the CDR3 DNA reads TGTGCCAGCACCTCCGGGGCCCGTCGAGGCTACACCTTC. This sequence encodes CASTSGARRGYTF.

This chain connects TRBV5-6 to TRBJ1-4, with TRBD1 matching 8 bases. This CDR3 comprises 14 residues. Trimming removed 4 bases from V and 3 bases from J; junction bases left unmatched: 2. Germline loops: CDR1 SGHDT, CDR2 YYEEEE. DNA for the CDR3: TGTGCCAGCAGCCAGGACAGGGCTAATGAAAAACTGTTTTTT. Translating it yields CASSQDRANEKLFF.

This clonotype was observed many times. The chain employs TRBV30 and TRBJ1-1, with 9 bases aligning to TRBD1. With 5 bases clipped from V and 5 bases from J, the junction kept 3 bases outside the gene matches. The CDR3 has 12 amino acids. Looked up from germline, CDR1 is GTSNPN and CDR2 is SVGIG (reference sequence). The CDR3 DNA reads TGTGCCTGGGACAGGGGGAGGACTGAAGCTTTCTTT. It codes for CAWDRGRTEAFF.

The V and J genes are TRBV13 and TRBJ1-1; D remains unclear. Trimming pared 5 bases from V and 3 bases from J, leaving 13 bases between. This CDR3 has 14 amino acids. The germline gives CDR1 PRHDT, CDR2 FYEKMQ (reference sequence). CDR3 sequence: CASSALYRDTEAFF. CDR3 DNA sequence: TGTGCCAGCAGCGCCCTCTATAGGGACACTGAAGCTTTCTTT.

The gene calls are TRBV18 and TRBJ2-6; TRBD2 might be the D (5 bases). Trimming took off 6 bases at V and 2 bases at J, with 14 bases between the two ends. This CDR3 contains 16 residues. CDR1 and CDR2 (germline): KGHSH, LQKENI. This CDR3 is CASSPAAATGANVLTF. The CDR3 DNA sequence: TGTGCCAGCTCCCCAGCGGCGGCGACTGGGGCCAACGTCCTGACTTTC. Full variable domain (missing parts from reference TRBV18 and TRBJ2-6): NAGVMQNPRHLVRRRGQEARLRCSPMKGHSHVYWYRQLPEEGLKFMVYLQKENIIDESGMPKERFSAEFPKEGPSILRIQQVVRGDSAAYFCASSPAAATGANVLTFGAGSRLTVL.

The gene calls are TRBV12-3 or TRBV12-4 and TRBJ2-1; D remains unclear. Trimming left V 5 bases short and J 7 bases short, with 6 bases between. This CDR3 has 11 amino acids. The CDR3 region is CASSPLNEQFF. In nucleotides, the CDR3 is TGTGCCAGCAGTCCCCTAAATGAGCAGTTCTTC.

The chain combines TRBV9 with TRBJ2-5; TRBD2 agrees at 13 bases. This CDR3 is 15 amino acids long. The trim removed 0 bases at V and 4 bases at J, leaving 0 bases unmatched. Germline V gene lookup returns CDR1 SGDLS and CDR2 YYNGEE. The CDR3 is CASSVGTSGRETQYF. The CDR3 DNA is TGTGCCAGCAGCGTAGGGACTAGCGGGAGAGAGACCCAGTACTTC.

The chain joins TRBV6-2 or TRBV6-3 to TRBJ1-1; TRBD1 matches 9 bases. The CDR3 has 18 amino acids. The ends lost 6 bases at V and 4 bases at J; junction bases unmatched: 18. Germline V gene data show CDR1 as MNHEY and CDR2 as SVGEGT. CDR3 nucleotides: TGTGCCAGCAGCCGAGATGGACAGGGGCTCAGCGGGGCCACTGAAGCTTTCTTT. It is translated as CASSRDGQGLSGATEAFF.

The rearrangement uses TRBV7-9 and TRBJ2-3; 10 bases fit TRBD2. After removal of 5 bases from V and 4 bases from J, the junction contained 18 bases not matched to a gene. The CDR3 has 19 residues. Germline lookup yields CDR1 SEHNR and CDR2 FQNEAQ (reference sequence). In nucleotides, the CDR3 is TGTGCCAGCAGCCAACTCCTAGCTGAGCGGGAGGGCCGGGCAGATACGCAGTATTTT. Its translation is CASSQLLAEREGRADTQYF.

In its sample, this clonotype was seen many times. V usage is TRBV28 and J usage is TRBJ1-2; 9 positions agree with TRBD1. Germline V gene sequence: CDR1 MDHEN, CDR2 SYDVKM. This CDR3 has 16 residues. V was pared by 6 bases and J by 4 bases, with 12 bases of the junction left unmatched. The CDR3 loop reads CASSQRGQGRAYGYTF. CDR3 DNA sequence: TGTGCCAGCAGCCAGCGGGGACAGGGTCGGGCCTATGGCTACACCTTC.